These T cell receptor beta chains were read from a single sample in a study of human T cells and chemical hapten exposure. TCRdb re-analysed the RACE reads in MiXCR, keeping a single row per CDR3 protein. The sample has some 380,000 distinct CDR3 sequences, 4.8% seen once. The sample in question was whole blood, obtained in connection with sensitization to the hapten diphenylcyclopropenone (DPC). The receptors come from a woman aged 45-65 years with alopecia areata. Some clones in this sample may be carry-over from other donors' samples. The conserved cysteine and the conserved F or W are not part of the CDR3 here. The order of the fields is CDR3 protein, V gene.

SAITGVSTDTQY | TRBV20-1
ASSPQIQNTEAF | TRBV18
ASSGTGGEKLF | TRBV6-5
SARRQGGELF | TRBV29-1
ASSLAQIRGTQY | TRBV7-9
ASSEYPTGERRGYT | TRBV6-1
ASSSLVRAGGSTDTQY | TRBV28
ASSQVGRDAF | TRBV3-1
SVEGPNEKLF | TRBV29-1
ATRSGRATDTQY | TRBV24-1
ASRGTPETSPLH | TRBV12-3/TRBV12-4
ASSPTGASTDTQY | TRBV7-2
ASSLTGEPL | TRBV6-2/TRBV6-3
SEGKGNRNQPQH | TRBV29-1
SASSTSGGVADTQY | TRBV20-1
SASRGAAVVKGNEQF | TRBV20-1
ASSPPGSQNTEAF | TRBV12-3/TRBV12-4
ASSLERAGSRYNEQF | TRBV7-2
ASSPGQGARRTNEKLF | TRBV7-9
ASSSRPGTSNEQF | TRBV11-2
ASSLGGARTDTQY | TRBV5-1
SYLGTQYTDTQY | TRBV29-1
ASSVGTASGANVLT | TRBV2
ASSFAPGANVLT | TRBV11-2
ASSQDGRTGRYNEQF | TRBV14
ASSPWGSLNTEAF | TRBV7-2
SVAFGQGSNYGYT | TRBV29-1
ASSFPSGDETQY | TRBV5-6
ASSRRGGTGDYEQY | TRBV12-3/TRBV12-4
ASSPDAGVGGRADTQY | TRBV9
ASSVAGTESYEQY | TRBV9
ASTQPETTNGYT | TRBV12-3/TRBV12-4
ASSQDQGSPNWADTQY | TRBV4-1
ASSIYGFLAKNIQY | TRBV28
ASSPFGGGTYEQY | TRBV9
ASSVGQRNNEQF | TRBV2
ASSLFGTGEGEQY | TRBV27
ASRLRETGTQY | TRBV27
ASSQGAKNIQY | TRBV14
ASSYSLPSSYEQY | TRBV6-5
ASSYGQGTQLQH | TRBV5-6
ASSLSDSSYEQY | TRBV27
ASSLGLPIHEQY | TRBV7-2
ASSWTGGGNQPQH | TRBV7-2
ASSAGQIDLNTGELF | TRBV7-9
ASSYMPGGTYEQY | TRBV6-2/TRBV6-3
ASSQDFGGADEQF | TRBV4-1
ATSDPGRNNEQF | TRBV24-1
ASSSTGGQNTEAF | TRBV5-1
ASSLSGGRYQETQY | TRBV12-3/TRBV12-4
ASSLQGGPDTQY | TRBV5-6
ASSKAGLADTQY | TRBV9